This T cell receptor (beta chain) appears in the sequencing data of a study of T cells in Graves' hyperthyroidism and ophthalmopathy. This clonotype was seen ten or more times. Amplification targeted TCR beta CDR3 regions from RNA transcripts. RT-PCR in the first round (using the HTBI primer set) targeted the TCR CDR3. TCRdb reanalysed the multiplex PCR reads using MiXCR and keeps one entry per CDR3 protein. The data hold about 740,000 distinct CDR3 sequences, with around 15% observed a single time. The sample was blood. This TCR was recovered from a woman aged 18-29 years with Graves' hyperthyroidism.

The CDR3 reads CASIAPGQSNTIYF. The CDR3 DNA follows: TGTGCCAGCATCGCACCGGGACAGTCAAACACCATATATTTT. The chain joins TRBV5-5 to TRBJ1-3, with TRBD1 identical over 7 bases. Per the germline V gene, CDR1 is SGHKS and CDR2 is YYEKEE (reference sequence). The CDR3 runs to 14 residues. The V gene end was trimmed by 6 bases and the J gene end by 6 bases; junction bases not matched to a gene: 9.